This TCR beta chain was documented in a study of cytomegalovirus exposure and HLA in healthy donors. The CDR3 is made up of 15 amino acids. Germline CDR1 reads LNHDA; CDR2 reads SQIVND (reference sequence). Trimming at V came to 7 bases and at J to 6 bases, leaving 12 bases not matched to a gene. Amplification used 60 Vbeta primers and 13 Jbeta primers. Produced via immunoSEQ multiplex PCR; TCRdb's table is partial and in-frame only. The data hold about 140,000 clones, with just under 80% observed a single time. This sequence originates from a man aged 25 to 40 in good health and CMV-seronegative. Sequencing was carried out using PBMCs. The rearrangement joins TRBV19 to TRBJ2-1, with TRBD1 identical over 7 bases. The CDR3 loop is CASTLNRGQRNEQFF. The CDR3 nucleotides are TGTGCCAGTACCTTAAACAGGGGACAACGCAATGAGCAGTTCTTC.